This T cell receptor beta chain was recovered during a study of T cells after yellow fever vaccination. Background on the study: SMART-Seq v4 Ultra Low Input handled preparation of low-cell-number fractions.

This clonotype has ten or more counts. Its antigen is unknown. It was through 5'RACE template switching that TCR cDNA was made, with a universal primer site and UMIs added. TCRdb itself ran the 5' RACE reads through MiXCR, one entry per CDR3 protein. The repertoire holds about 73,000 distinct CDR3 sequences, with almost 8% as singletons. Study-level findings and limits: The booster saw the reappearance of most primary-vaccination clones (around 96% CD4, about 88% CD8). A weaker secondary response peaked on day 5, the primary on day 15.

Germline assignment: CDR1 SGDLS and CDR2 YYNGEE. Trimming took 3 bases from V and 5 from J, leaving 12 bases between them. CDR3 size: 13 residues. The chain carries TRBV9 and TRBJ2-7; weak D call: TRBD1 (6 bases). The TCR comes from a man younger than 40 who received the YFV17D yellow fever vaccine. The source was CD8+ T cells sorted from PBMCs, collected on the day of the yellow fever booster vaccination. In DNA, the CDR3 is TGTGCCAGCAGCGCCCCACAGGGAAACGAGCAGTACTTC. It yields the protein CASSAPQGNEQYF. The full variable domain, its missing parts supplied by reference TRBV9 and TRBJ2-7, is DSGVTQTPKHLITATGQRVTLRCSPRSGDLSVYWYQQSLDQGLQFLIQYYNGEERAKGNILERFSAQQFPDLHSELNLSSLELGDSALYFCASSAPQGNEQYFGPGTRLTVT.